This is a list of T cell receptor beta chains from one sample in a study of cytomegalovirus exposure and HLA in healthy donors. The protocol was immunoSEQ multiplex PCR, while the TCRdb copy is restricted to in-frame clones and leaves out a portion. The profile covers roughly 120,000 clones, with 77% appearing a single time and about 13% taken by the ten largest. The sequencing sample was made of PBMCs. The receptors were sampled from a woman between 40 and 50 years old in good health and CMV-seropositive. The CDR3 runs from the conserved cysteine through the conserved F or W. The D gene is left open where the match is weak. A clone size is listed for some rows: how often the clone was seen (once, few, many), or a class if it is expanded.

TRBJ2-1	TRBD2	TRBV18	NA	CASSSELAGSYNEQFF	TGTGCCAGCTCTTCTGAGCTAGCGGGCTCCTACAATGAGCAGTTCTTC
TRBJ2-5	TRBD1	TRBV7-8	NA	CASRHRTGGGGETQYF	TGTGCCAGCAGGCATCGGACAGGGGGTGGGGGAGAGACCCAGTACTTC
TRBJ2-2	TRBD2	TRBV28	NA	CASSLASGSRSGELFF	TGTGCCAGCAGTTTAGCTAGCGGGAGTAGGTCCGGGGAGCTGTTTTTT
TRBJ2-1	TRBD1	TRBV6-5	NA	CASRTGTVNEQFF	TGTGCCAGCAGAACCGGGACAGTCAATGAGCAGTTCTTC
TRBJ2-7	NA	TRBV5-6	NA	CASSLSAYEQYF	TGTGCCAGCAGCTTATCAGCGTACGAGCAGTACTTC
TRBJ2-7	TRBD2	TRBV29-1	NA	CSVDGPLAGAEQYF	TGCAGCGTTGATGGACCCCTAGCGGGAGCCGAGCAGTACTTC
TRBJ2-2	NA	TRBV7-2	NA	CASSLYRRAGELFF	TGTGCCAGCAGCTTATACAGGAGGGCCGGGGAGCTGTTTTTT
TRBJ2-2	TRBD2	TRBV6-1	NA	CASSEAGGWTGELFF	TGTGCCAGCAGTGAGGCGGGAGGGTGGACCGGGGAGCTGTTTTTT
TRBJ1-1	NA	TRBV5-1	NA	CASSFRGRGNEAFF	TGCGCCAGCAGCTTTCGGGGGCGGGGGAATGAAGCTTTCTTT
TRBJ2-5	NA	TRBV7-9	NA	CASSLVEGGETQYF	TGTGCCAGCAGCTTAGTTGAAGGAGGAGAGACCCAGTACTTC
TRBJ1-5	NA	TRBV28	once	CASSFLGGSNQPQHF	TGTGCCAGCAGTTTTTTGGGGGGTAGCAATCAGCCCCAGCATTTT
TRBJ2-1	NA	TRBV5-5	NA	CASSLGGLLLYNEQFF	TGTGCCAGCAGCTTAGGCGGGCTGCTCCTCTACAATGAGCAGTTCTTC
TRBJ2-2	TRBD1	TRBV29-1	NA	CSVRKGQGAVGELFF	TGCAGCGTTCGAAAGGGACAGGGGGCCGTCGGGGAGCTGTTTTTT
TRBJ2-2	NA	TRBV11-3	NA	CASSPGGAGELFF	TGTGCCAGCAGCCCCGGCGGGGCCGGGGAGCTGTTTTTT
TRBJ2-3	TRBD1	TRBV5-1	NA	CASSPDRGGPDTQYF	TGCGCCAGCAGCCCTGACAGGGGAGGTCCAGATACGCAGTATTTT
TRBJ2-1	TRBD1	TRBV19	NA	CASSPDRASYNEQFF	TGTGCCAGTAGCCCAGACAGGGCGAGCTACAATGAGCAGTTCTTC
TRBJ2-5	NA	TRBV9	NA	CASSVVEGSETQYF	TGTGCCAGCAGCGTAGTGGAGGGCTCCGAGACCCAGTACTTC
TRBJ2-7	NA	TRBV30	few	CAWSVGGSNEQYF	TGTGCCTGGAGTGTCGGGGGTAGTAACGAGCAGTACTTC
TRBJ2-3	TRBD2	TRBV18	NA	CASSLAASTDTQYF	TGTGCCAGCTCCCTAGCGGCTAGCACAGATACGCAGTATTTT
TRBJ2-3	NA	TRBV11-2	NA	CASSLFSGSTDTQYF	TGTGCCAGCAGCTTGTTTAGTGGTAGCACAGATACGCAGTATTTT
TRBJ2-1	TRBD2	TRBV5-6	NA	CASSLLGTSGKGEQFF	TGTGCCAGCAGCTTGCTCGGGACTAGCGGGAAGGGTGAGCAGTTCTTC
TRBJ2-1	NA	TRBV5-6	few	CASSLPREVNNEQFF	TGTGCCAGCAGCTTACCCAGGGAGGTTAACAATGAGCAGTTCTTC
TRBJ2-1	NA	TRBV9	NA	CASSAGTRPYNEQFF	TGTGCCAGCAGCGCCGGGACTCGCCCCTACAATGAGCAGTTCTTC
TRBJ2-5	TRBD2	TRBV7-3	NA	CASSSGTSDGETQYF	TGTGCCAGCAGCTCCGGGACTAGCGATGGAGAGACCCAGTACTTC
TRBJ1-1	NA	TRBV29-1	NA	CSGSNRALGEAFF	TGCAGCGGAAGTAACAGGGCGTTGGGTGAAGCTTTCTTT
TRBJ2-1	NA	TRBV14	NA	CASSQDRWGRVNEQFF	TGTGCCAGCAGCCAAGATCGGTGGGGCAGGGTTAATGAGCAGTTCTTC
TRBJ2-1	TRBD2	TRBV7-2	NA	CASSLTTAGGQFF	TGTGCCAGCAGCTTAACGACAGCGGGAGGGCAGTTCTTC
TRBJ2-2	TRBD1	TRBV28	NA	CASSFGDRGPGELFF	TGTGCCAGCAGTTTTGGGGACAGGGGTCCCGGGGAGCTGTTTTTT
TRBJ2-5	TRBD2	TRBV2	few	CASSEALLSGTRETQYF	TGTGCCAGCAGTGAAGCCCTACTCTCCGGGACTAGAGAGACCCAGTACTTC
TRBJ2-2	NA	TRBV7-9	NA	CASSYPLGGTGELFF	TGTGCCAGCAGCTATCCTTTGGGAGGCACCGGGGAGCTGTTTTTT
TRBJ1-1	TRBD1	TRBV19	NA	CASSMGGQASTEAFF	TGTGCCAGTAGTATGGGAGGACAGGCTTCGACTGAAGCTTTCTTT
TRBJ2-5	NA	TRBV2	NA	CASSRTSETQYF	TGTGCCAGCAGCCGGACAAGCGAGACCCAGTACTTC
TRBJ1-1	TRBD1	TRBV28	NA	CASSWTGWNTEAFF	TGTGCCAGCAGCTGGACAGGCTGGAACACTGAAGCTTTCTTT
TRBJ2-1	TRBD2	TRBV4-1	NA	CASSQEAGAIREQFF	TGCGCCAGCAGCCAAGAAGCGGGAGCGATTCGGGAGCAGTTCTTC
TRBJ2-7	NA	TRBV25-1	NA	CASRQGGEQYF	TGTGCCAGCCGTCAGGGAGGCGAGCAGTACTTC
TRBJ2-7	NA	TRBV2	NA	CASMRQPGHSSYEQYF	TGTGCCAGCATGAGACAACCGGGACATAGCTCCTACGAGCAGTACTTC
TRBJ2-5	TRBD2	TRBV11-2	NA	CASTRGGVGETQYF	TGTGCCAGCACGCGCGGGGGGGTGGGAGAGACCCAGTACTTC
TRBJ2-1	TRBD1	TRBV2	NA	CASSQGGFNEQFF	TGTGCCAGCAGCCAAGGGGGCTTCAATGAGCAGTTCTTC
TRBJ2-1	TRBD2	TRBV5-1	few	CASSLTAGGVYNEQFF	TGCGCCAGCAGCTTGACTGCGGGAGGCGTCTACAATGAGCAGTTCTTC
TRBJ1-2	NA	TRBV18	NA	CASSPPGGNYGYTF	TGTGCCAGCTCACCACCGGGGGGGAACTATGGCTACACCTTC
TRBJ2-7	TRBD1	TRBV2	NA	CASSRRGTGVLNEQYF	TGTGCCAGCAGCCGGCGAGGGACAGGGGTTCTAAACGAGCAGTACTTC
TRBJ1-1	NA	TRBV5-4	NA	CASSSPHRDTEAFF	TGTGCCAGCAGCTCGCCCCACAGGGACACTGAAGCTTTCTTT
TRBJ1-2	TRBD1	TRBV7-2	NA	CASSLGTGDGYTF	TGTGCCAGCAGCTTAGGGACAGGGGATGGCTACACCTTC